The rows below give T cell receptor beta chains drawn from one sample of a study of graft-versus-host responses after intestinal transplantation. The data were produced by immunoSEQ multiplex PCR, yet TCRdb's version contains in-frame clones alone and is incomplete. The sample lists 85,000 to 95,000 clones; about 93% were seen once. No antigen has been identified for these receptors. The source material was unstimulated CD8+ T cells sorted from spleen or lymph node cells, sampled before intestinal transplant. The source of these receptors is a human donor who received an intestinal transplant. CDR3s leave out the opening cysteine and the closing phenylalanine or tryptophan. Each record gives: clone size, J gene, D gene, V gene, CDR3 protein. D genes are given only for firm matches. Some rows have no size entry. The others give once, few or many, or a class for an expanded clone.

>NA|TRBJ1-3|NA|TRBV11-2
ASSLSRQYTKSGNTIY
>NA|TRBJ2-7|NA|TRBV19
ASSITLGEVPYEQY
>NA|TRBJ2-7|TRBD2|TRBV29-1
SVGTSTNEQY
>once|TRBJ2-3|NA|TRBV7-8
ASSFGAASTDTQY
>NA|TRBJ2-7|TRBD1|TRBV14
ASSHTGDEQY
>NA|TRBJ1-6|NA|TRBV5-5
ASSLTDYNSPLH
>NA|TRBJ2-7|TRBD1|TRBV9
ASSAGTEIYEQY
>NA|TRBJ1-1|NA|TRBV4-3
ASSQDHRSPEAF
>NA|TRBJ2-7|TRBD1|TRBV11-2
ASSLGGTGTYEQY
>NA|TRBJ1-2|NA|TRBV30
AGLGGGVPNYGYT
>NA|TRBJ1-5|NA|TRBV7-8
ASSELTPNQPQH
>NA|TRBJ2-5|NA|TRBV4-1
ASSQDAGLSETQY
>NA|TRBJ2-2|NA|TRBV4-3
ASSQGSAGSTGELF
>NA|TRBJ1-5|NA|TRBV14
ASSQPNSNQPQH
>NA|TRBJ2-5|NA|TRBV6-6
ASSYSERWAGETQY
>NA|TRBJ2-5|TRBD1|TRBV2
ASSEATQGAGETQY
>NA|TRBJ2-3|TRBD1|TRBV4-3
ASSPEQGAGDTQY
>NA|TRBJ1-2|TRBD1|TRBV19
ASTETGFGYT
>NA|TRBJ2-5|NA|TRBV11-2
ASSFNLRETQY
>NA|TRBJ2-7|NA|TRBV11-2
ASSLAGGGGEQY
>NA|TRBJ1-1|TRBD1|TRBV19
ASSIPPSKSGGGNTEAF
>NA|TRBJ2-6|TRBD1|TRBV5-1
ASSLGDSIPLSGANVLT
>NA|TRBJ1-3|NA|TRBV30
AWRMDTSPSGNTIY
>NA|TRBJ2-1|TRBD2|TRBV23-1
ASSPRTGGARYNEQF
>NA|TRBJ1-5|NA|TRBV19
ASRTVYSNQPQH
>NA|TRBJ1-5|NA|TRBV6-5
ASSRQVGANQPQH
>NA|TRBJ1-4|NA|TRBV11-3
ASSSIFMGEDEKLF
>NA|TRBJ1-2|TRBD1|TRBV10-2
ASSESISKGQGSGYT
>NA|TRBJ1-2|TRBD1|TRBV20-1
SAQGDGYT
>NA|TRBJ2-3|NA|TRBV5-6
ASSLDAAGTQY
>NA|TRBJ1-5|NA|TRBV30
AWSRVSNQPQH
>NA|TRBJ1-6|TRBD1|TRBV4-3
ASSLTWDRYKGDSPLH
>NA|TRBJ1-1|NA|TRBV30
AWSRGQNTEAF
>NA|TRBJ2-7|TRBD2|TRBV14
ASSRPIAGVYEQY
>NA|TRBJ2-1|TRBD2|TRBV4-3
ASSAGLAGGLSYNEQF
>NA|TRBJ2-7|TRBD1|TRBV5-8
ASGDRDSYEQY
>NA|TRBJ1-4|NA|TRBV4-1
ASSPQGEKLF
>NA|TRBJ1-2|TRBD1|TRBV27
ASSLTGYINYGYT
>NA|TRBJ2-3|NA|TRBV5-4
ASSSGLAYSSTDTQY
>NA|TRBJ2-3|TRBD1|TRBV14
ASSAGTGATDTQY
>NA|TRBJ2-7|TRBD1|TRBV4-3
ASSHGQGDYEQY
>few|TRBJ1-6|TRBD1|TRBV19
ASTTGGTYNSPLH
>NA|TRBJ1-1|NA|TRBV6-6
ASSLRGGVLNTEAF
>NA|TRBJ1-5|TRBD1|TRBV6-1
ASRYRDSLNQPQH
>NA|TRBJ1-3|NA|TRBV9
ASSAGGSGNTIY